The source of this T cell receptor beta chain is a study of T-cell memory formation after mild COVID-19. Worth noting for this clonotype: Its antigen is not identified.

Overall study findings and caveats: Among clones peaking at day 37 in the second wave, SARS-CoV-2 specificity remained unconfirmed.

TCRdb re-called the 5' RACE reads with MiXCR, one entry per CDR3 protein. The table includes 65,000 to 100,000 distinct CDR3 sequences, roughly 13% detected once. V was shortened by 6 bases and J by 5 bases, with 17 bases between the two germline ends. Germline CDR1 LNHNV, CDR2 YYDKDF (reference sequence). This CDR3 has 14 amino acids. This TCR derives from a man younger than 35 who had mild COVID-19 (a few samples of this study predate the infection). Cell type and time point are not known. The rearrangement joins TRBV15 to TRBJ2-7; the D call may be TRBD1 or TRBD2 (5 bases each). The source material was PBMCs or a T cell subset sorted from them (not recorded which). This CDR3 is CATSGPGPHHEQYF. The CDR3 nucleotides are TGTGCCACCAGTGGACCGGGACCCCACCACGAGCAGTACTTC.